The T cell receptor (beta chain) under discussion was sequenced for a study of identical twins. With 0 bases removed from V and 2 bases from J, the gap between germline ends came to 8 bases. The germline gives CDR1 MNHEY, CDR2 SVGAGI. CDR3 size: 15 residues. A universal primer binding site was introduced by template switching. The final cDNA contained unique molecular identifiers. MiXCR, run by TCRdb on the 5' RACE reads, gives a single entry per CDR3 protein. The sample includes 420,000 or so distinct CDR3 sequences, around 18% seen only once; the top ten take around 12%. Study findings and constraints: Rather than following the same donors, the conclusions depended on cross-sectional statistical analysis. The abundant beta clonotypes from cord blood had fewer insertions, and memory repertoires had none of this.

This clonotype has at least ten counts. Its antigen is not known. Every one of the donors was a healthy Caucasian. The origin of this receptor is a man over 45 in good health. The sequenced sample consisted of naive T cells sorted from blood. The chain carries TRBV6-5 and TRBJ1-5; no clear D gene. The chain's CDR3 is CASSYSGNGNQPQHF. The CDR3 region has the DNA TGTGCCAGCAGTTACTCAGGGAATGGCAATCAGCCCCAGCATTTT.